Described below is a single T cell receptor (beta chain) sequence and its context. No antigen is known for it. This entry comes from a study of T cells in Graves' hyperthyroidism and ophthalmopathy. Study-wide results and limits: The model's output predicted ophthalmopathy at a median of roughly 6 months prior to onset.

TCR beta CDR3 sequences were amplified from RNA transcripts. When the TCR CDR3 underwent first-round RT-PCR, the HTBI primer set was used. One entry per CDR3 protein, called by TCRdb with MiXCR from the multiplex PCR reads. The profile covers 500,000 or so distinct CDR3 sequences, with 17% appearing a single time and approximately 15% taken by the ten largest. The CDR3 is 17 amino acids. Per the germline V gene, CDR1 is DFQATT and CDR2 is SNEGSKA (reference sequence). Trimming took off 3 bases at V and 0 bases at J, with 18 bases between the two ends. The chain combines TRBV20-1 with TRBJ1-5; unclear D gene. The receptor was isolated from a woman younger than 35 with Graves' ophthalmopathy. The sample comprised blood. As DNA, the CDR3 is TGCAGTGCTAGCCCTCCGGGCGGCGATTATAGCAATCAGCCCCAGCATTTT. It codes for CSASPPGGDYSNQPQHF.